This entry lists 23 T cell receptor beta chains sequenced from one sample in a study of blood T cells in healthy people across ages. Primers used in a second PCR of roughly 7 to 12 cycles were a sample-barcoded 5' primer and a J-beta primer mix. TCRdb reanalysed the 5' RACE reads using MiXCR and keeps one entry per CDR3 protein. This sample has about 1.7 million distinct CDR3 sequences, with over 25% found just once. Sequenced input: blood. The receptors come from a young woman in good health.

This chain connects TRBV4-3 to TRBJ1-6; D gene uncertain. The CDR3 runs 13 residues. Germline assignment: CDR1 LGHNA and CDR2 YSLEER. Trimming cost V 1 base and J 13 bases, with 11 bases left between them. The CDR3, as DNA: TGCGCCAGCAGCCAAGCCTGGGGTTGGCCCCTCCACTTT. Translation: CASSQAWGWPLHF.

A note on this clonotype: A much bigger clone sits one base away, suggesting this may be a read error. This rearrangement joins TRBV29-1 to TRBJ1-2; perhaps TRBD1 as D (5 bases). Germline V CDR1 and CDR2: SQVTM, ANQGSEA. V dropped 7 bases and J dropped 4 bases, with 13 bases sitting between them. The length of the CDR3 is 12 residues. The CDR3: CSGGREGYGYTF. In nucleotides, the CDR3 is TGCAGCGGGGGACGGGAAGGCTATGGCTACACCTTC.

In the case of this clonotype: A much larger clone differs from this one at a single base, so this may be a read error. V gene TRBV6-5 combines with J gene TRBJ2-5; 9 bases match TRBD2. Germline values: CDR1 MNHEY, CDR2 SVGAGI. V lost 4 bases to trimming and J lost 11 bases; unmatched junction nucleotides: 17. The CDR3 has 16 residues. The CDR3 region is CASSSLAGVRVNEQYF. In DNA form, the CDR3 reads TGTGCCAGCAGTTCCTTAGCGGGAGTCCGGGTGAATGAGCAGTACTTC.

In nucleotides, the CDR3 is TGTGCCAGCAGTTACTCGACCTGGGGGGATACGCAGTATTTT. Translation gives CASSYSTWGDTQYF. The chain couples TRBV6-6 to TRBJ2-3; D tentatively fits TRBD1 or TRBD2 (5 bases each). The ends were cut back, 0 bases at V and 6 bases at J, with 10 bases in the middle. Germline-derived CDR1 and CDR2 are MNHNY and SVGAGI (reference sequence). There are 14 residues in the CDR3.

This clonotype was detected many times. The V and J genes are TRBV29-1 and TRBJ1-1; the D gene is possibly TRBD1 (5 bases). The CDR3 runs 12 residues. The germline V gene has CDR1 SQVTM and CDR2 ANQGSEA. V lost 6 bases to trimming and J lost 0 bases, with 8 bases between them. CDR3 region: CSVSTVNTEAFF. The CDR3 nucleotides read TGCAGCGTCTCGACAGTGAACACTGAAGCTTTCTTT. Based on the CDR3 plus reference TRBV29-1 and TRBJ1-1, the full variable domain is SAVISQKPSRDICQRGTSLTIQCQVDSQVTMMFWYRQQPGQSLTLIATANQGSEATYESGFVIDKFPISRPNLTFSTLTVSNMSPEDSSIYLCSVSTVNTEAFFGQGTRLTVV.

The chain recombines TRBV5-1 with TRBJ2-4; TRBD2 is a possible D gene (5 bases). Germline values: CDR1 SGHRS, CDR2 YFSETQ. Deletions cut 4 bases from V and 8 bases from J, with 16 bases between. The CDR3 length is 14 residues. The CDR3 sequence is CASSVPTGSDIQYF. The CDR3 coding sequence is TGCGCCAGCAGCGTACCGACGGGGTCGGACATTCAGTACTTC. Looking up the rest from reference TRBV5-1 and TRBJ2-4 gives the full variable domain: KAGVTQTPRYLIKTRGQQVTLSCSPISGHRSVSWYQQTPGQGLQFLFEYFSETQRNKGNFPGRFSGRQFSNSRSEMNVSTLELGDSALYLCASSVPTGSDIQYFGAGTRLSVL.

This clonotype was observed many times. V is TRBV24-1 and J is TRBJ2-1; tentatively, D is TRBD1 or TRBD2 (6 bases each). Trimming removed 4 bases from V and 6 bases from J, with 15 bases in between. The CDR3 sequence is 15 residues long. Germline V CDR1 and CDR2: KGHDR, SFDVKD. The CDR3 is CATSEGGPPVNEQFF. Written as DNA, the CDR3 is TGTGCCACCAGTGAGGGGGGCCCCCCCGTCAATGAGCAGTTCTTC.

In this sample, this clonotype turned up many times. The chain has TRBV20-1 and TRBJ2-1; 8 bases align to TRBD2. The CDR3 is 14 amino acids. V shed 6 bases, J shed 4 bases, and the junction held 8 bases outside the gene matches. Germline V CDR1 and CDR2: DFQATT, SNEGSKA (reference sequence). The CDR3 here is CSAYTSGRYNEQFF. The CDR3 region has the DNA TGCAGTGCCTATACTAGCGGACGGTACAATGAGCAGTTCTTC.

This clonotype was recorded once. One end of the junction does not line up with germline, which may come from a read error. The chain couples TRBV29-1 to TRBJ2-6, with D perhaps matching TRBD2 (7 bases). This CDR3 is built from 14 residues. Germline values: CDR1 SQVTM, CDR2 ANQGSEA. The CDR3 is CSVLGGAGAYVLTF. For the CDR3, the DNA is TGCAGCGTCCTTGGGGGGGCCGGGGCCTACGTCCTGACTTTC. Using reference TRBV29-1 and TRBJ2-6 for the parts outside the CDR3, the full variable domain is SAVISQKPSRDICQRGTSLTIQCQVDSQVTMMFWYRQQPGQSLTLIATANQGSEATYESGFVIDKFPISRPNLTFSTLTVSNMSPEDSSIYLCSVLGGAGAYVLTFGAGSRLTVL.

The V call is TRBV9, the J call TRBJ2-7; 7 bases agree with TRBD2. This CDR3 region has 14 residues. With 2 bases clipped from V and 3 bases from J, the junction kept 5 bases outside the gene matches. Germline CDR1 reads SGDLS; CDR2 reads YYNGEE. CDR3: CASSVSGEGYEQYF. For the CDR3, the DNA is TGTGCCAGCAGCGTTTCCGGGGAGGGCTACGAGCAGTACTTC.

The chain has TRBV5-6 and TRBJ1-5; 9 bases line up with TRBD1. The CDR3 runs to 16 residues. The trim removed 4 bases at V and 4 bases at J, leaving 9 bases unmatched. Germline V lookup: CDR1 SGHDT, CDR2 YYEEEE. The CDR3 nucleotides read TGTGCCAGCAGCATCGGGACAGGGTTATCGAATCAGCCCCAGCATTTT. It translates to CASSIGTGLSNQPQHF.

The table lists this clonotype with a few counts. The chain couples TRBV29-1 to TRBJ1-5; TRBD1 might be the D (6 bases). Germline values: CDR1 SQVTM, CDR2 ANQGSEA. Trimming shortened V by 4 bases and J by 5 bases, and 9 bases separated the two germline ends. The CDR3 is made up of 12 amino acids. The CDR3 coding sequence is TGCAGCGTTGCGGCAGGGGATCAGCCCCAGCATTTT. Amino acid sequence: CSVAAGDQPQHF.

The chain is built from TRBV5-1 and TRBJ2-7, with 7 bases that match TRBD1. In germline, CDR1 is SGHRS, CDR2 YFSETQ. The CDR3 totals 16 residues. J lost 0 bases, V lost 3 bases, and 9 bases had no gene match. The CDR3 region is CASSYNTGDSSYEQYF. The CDR3 bases are TGCGCCAGCAGCTATAACACAGGGGACAGCTCCTACGAGCAGTACTTC.

This clonotype is a singleton in its sample. A much larger clone lies one base from this, so it may be a read error. The V and J genes are TRBV7-2 and TRBJ1-2; 8 bases align to TRBD1. The CDR3 totals 14 residues. Germline values: CDR1 SGHTA, CDR2 FQGNSA. The CDR3 nucleotides are TGTGCCAGCAGCTTAGCTCTGACAGGGGATGGCCACACCTTC. Protein sequence: CASSLALTGDGHTF.

The chain links TRBV11-2 to TRBJ2-5, with TRBD2 identical over 11 bases. In germline, CDR1 is SGHAT, CDR2 FQNNGV. V lost 0 bases, J lost 7 bases, and 1 base stayed unmatched. There are 14 residues in the CDR3. For the CDR3, the DNA is TGTGCCAGCAGCTTAGATACTAGCGGGGGGACCCAGTACTTC. It specifies CASSLDTSGGTQYF.

The genes are TRBV2 and TRBJ2-2, with 10 bases fitting TRBD1. There are 15 residues in the CDR3. Germline V lookup: CDR1 SNHLY, CDR2 FYNNEI. V was clipped by 6 bases and J by 2 bases; unmatched bases: 3. The CDR3 DNA reads TGTGCCAGCAGGGGACAGGGGTTAAACACCGGGGAGCTGTTTTTT. Its translation: CASRGQGLNTGELFF.

The CDR3 loop is CSLTPGSGGRNEQFF. The CDR3 DNA is TGCAGCCTTACACCGGGAAGCGGGGGAAGGAATGAGCAGTTCTTC. The chain uses TRBV29-1 and TRBJ2-1, with 8 bases identical to TRBD2. Germline assignment: CDR1 SQVTM and CDR2 ANQGSEA. The ends lost 8 bases at V and 7 bases at J; junction bases unmatched: 16. The CDR3 loop spans 15 amino acids.

V and J are TRBV20-1 and TRBJ2-7; 13 nucleotides match TRBD2. The germline CDR1 and CDR2 sequences are DFQATT and SNEGSKA (reference sequence). V lost 1 base to trimming and J lost 3 bases; unmatched junction nucleotides: 3. The CDR3 is 15 amino acids. For the CDR3, the DNA is TGCAGTGCTAGAGTAGGGACTAGCGGGATCTACGAGCAGTACTTC. Translated, it gives CSARVGTSGIYEQYF.

The chain couples TRBV7-6 to TRBJ2-5; 7 bases are a match to TRBD1. Germline V gives CDR1 SGHVS, CDR2 FNYEAQ. J lost 1 base, V lost 1 base, and 15 bases had no gene match. The CDR3 has 19 amino acids. The CDR3 region is CASSLVPQLPQGTQETQYF. DNA of the CDR3: TGTGCCAGCAGCTTAGTACCCCAACTACCACAGGGGACCCAAGAGACCCAGTACTTC.

This clonotype was seen repeatedly, ten times or more. The gene calls are TRBV20-1 and TRBJ2-1; D remains ambiguous. V lost 4 bases and J 5 bases, leaving 6 bases between the germline ends. The V gene's germline CDR1 is DFQATT and CDR2 SNEGSKA (reference sequence). CDR3 length equals 11 residues. In DNA form, the CDR3 reads TGCAGTGCTACAGACAACAATGAGCAGTTCTTC. Translation gives CSATDNNEQFF.

As for this clonotype: A much larger clone lies one base from this, so it may be a read error. The chain is built from TRBV11-2 and TRBJ2-1; no clear D gene. The CDR3 covers 13 residues. Trimming shortened V by 4 bases and J by 10 bases, and 14 bases separated the two germline ends. CDR1 is SGHAT and CDR2 is FQNNGV in the germline V gene. CDR3 in amino acids: CASSSNLFYEQFF. CDR3 nucleotide sequence: TGTGCCAGCAGCTCCAACCTTTTCTACGAGCAGTTCTTC.

The chain couples TRBV20-1 to TRBJ2-5, with 7 bases matching TRBD2. V gave up 3 bases and J gave up 2 bases; unmatched junction bases: 12. Germline values: CDR1 DFQATT, CDR2 SNEGSKA (reference sequence). The CDR3 length is 16 residues. CDR3 DNA: TGCAGTGCTAGGCCCAGCGGGGTTCTTGTACAAGAGACCCAGTACTTC. This gives the protein CSARPSGVLVQETQYF.

This clonotype was counted ten times or more. The V call is TRBV4-2, the J call TRBJ2-5, with a possible D match to TRBD2 (6 bases). The V and J ends lost 1 base and 2 bases respectively, with 8 bases between them. The CDR3 is made up of 14 amino acids. Looked up from germline, CDR1 is LGHNA and CDR2 is YNFKEQ. In nucleotides, the CDR3 is TGTGCCAGCAGCCAAGTGGAGGGGCAAGAGACCCAGTACTTC. It yields the protein CASSQVEGQETQYF.